This TCR beta chain was recorded in a study of blood T cell repertoires in COVID-19. Study overall: Both acute and convalescent COVID-19 samples were obtained from the United States, Italy and Spain.

In the original analysis: The authors estimated nucleated cell counts from reference gene primer amplification. Only in-frame clones appear in the TCRdb table, and some are missing; sequencing was by immunoSEQ multiplex PCR. That table supplies the V and J calls and clone size; D and trimming were determined from the DNA. The table records 250,000 or so clones, around 90% of them present only once. Allocation to cohorts depended on clinical history reported by the participants. Exposed enrollees had met someone with a PCR-confirmed or clinician-diagnosed COVID-19 case at some point within the 2 weeks before study entry. Trimming took 7 bases from V and 8 from J, leaving 11 bases between them. The CDR3 is 12 residues long. Germline CDR1 is MDHEN and CDR2 is SYDVKM.

This sequence originates from a man in his fifties who had been exposed to COVID-19. The rearrangement uses TRBV28 and TRBJ1-4; D might be TRBD1 (6 bases). Sequencing was done on a sample of PBMCs or T cells enriched from blood (not recorded which). Here the CDR3 DNA reads TGTGCCAGCAACAGGGTCGGCGAAAAACTGTTTTTT. This codes for CASNRVGEKLFF. Complete variable domain (other parts from reference TRBV28 and TRBJ1-4): DVKVTQSSRYLVKRTGEKVFLECVQDMDHENMFWYRQDPGLGLRLIYFSYDVKMKEKGDIPEGYSVSREKKERFSLILESASTNQTSMYLCASNRVGEKLFFGSGTQLSVL.